This T cell receptor beta chain originates from a study of OX40 agonist ivuxolimab in advanced cancers. At the level of the whole study: Ivuxolimab was an agonistic, fully human IgG2 monoclonal antibody directed against OX40 (CD134), a costimulatory receptor. Intravenous ivuxolimab was administered to patients every 2 weeks at six dose levels: 0.01, 0.1, 0.3, 1.5, 3 and 10 mg/kg. Among the approximately 54 dose-escalation patients, approximately 20 had hepatocellular carcinoma, approximately 15 melanoma, 9 renal cell carcinoma and 9 head and neck cancer. A male proportion of around 83% and a mean age of 60 years, ranging from roughly 23 to 85, were recorded for the dose-escalation cohort. Prior anti-PD-1, anti-PD-L1 or anti-CTLA-4 therapy was permitted, and checkpoint inhibitors had been received by roughly 40% of dose-escalation patients. Partial responses occurred in three dose-escalation patients: two with cutaneous melanoma and one with hepatocellular carcinoma. Peripheral TCRbeta sequencing was intended to test whether TCR sequence diversity was altered and clonal T-cell expansion was caused by ivuxolimab. The paper reports the monotherapy dose-escalation portion (N ≈ 50 patients) of the phase I ivuxolimab trial. General findings and caveats noted by the study authors: In the 0.1-3.0 mg/kg groups, partial responders had among the lowest normalized peripheral clonal expansion, particularly in CD8+ T cells. After ivuxolimab, more expanded clones were found on average in CD8+ T cells than in CD4+ T cells. At doses from 0.1 to 3.0 mg/kg, clonal expansion was seen in both CD4+ and CD8+ blood T cells between baseline and week 6. Which antigens the clonally expanded peripheral T cells were specific for was not determined. Low levels of normalized T-cell clonal expansion were also seen in some patients who did not respond.

This clone has more than one count but fewer than ten. Its antigen remains unidentified. No much larger clone exists at a distance of one base, and base qualities are not known. To sequence the TCRbeta CDR3 region, genomic DNA was isolated from the sorted cells. The immunoSEQ Assay was used to sequence the TCRbeta CDR3 regions. The source is immuneACCESS, and TCRdb retained only in-frame sequences with V and J called. Part of the clones is not carried over; for the studies checked, unresolved V genes explain less than half of this, and the remainder is unexplained. This sample gives 40,000 to 45,000 clones in total; 85% to 95% of them show up just once. The ten largest clones represent approximately 16% of the sample. Patients with autoimmune disease history or receiving systemic immunosuppression were excluded from the trial. In every dose cohort, peripheral blood was drawn for TCR sequencing at baseline, cycle 4 day 1, and cycle 7 day 1. The samples were drawn from a first-in-human, open-label, multicenter phase I dose-escalation trial of ivuxolimab. Adults with locally advanced or metastatic melanoma, renal cell carcinoma, hepatocellular carcinoma or head and neck squamous cell carcinoma were enrolled in the trial. Before TCR sequencing, CD4+ T cells and CD8+ T cells from peripheral blood were sorted into separate populations.

The source of this sequence is an adult with an advanced solid tumor such as melanoma, head and neck, liver or kidney cancer. Here the sequenced sample was CD4+ or CD8+ T cells sorted from blood, taken in a trial of the OX40 agonist ivuxolimab.

In nucleotides, the sequence is TGCGCCAGCAGTGAGATTTTGGGGAACACTGAAGCTTTCTTT. Translated, it gives CASSEILGNTEAFF. This receptor chain uses TRBV10-2 and TRBJ1-1; the D gene lacks a confident call. CDR1 and CDR2, looked up from the germline V gene, are WSHSY and SAAADI. Including cysteine and phenylalanine, the CDR3 has 14 amino acids. Only the CDR3 region is kept as DNA, spanning 42 bases read in frame from base 1. Relative to germline, V is 2 bases shorter and J is 1 base shorter, with 8 bases between their ends.